The text below deals with one T cell receptor (beta chain). Its target is not known. PCR was performed using 60 Vbeta and 13 Jbeta primers. Original processing notes: Among the unique TCR beta chains that a later analysis counted, around 82 million in all, 10 million to 13 million were shared. Sequenced by immunoSEQ multiplex PCR; TCRdb stores in-frame clones only, minus some. For V, J and clone size, that table is used; D and trimming come from the DNA. The table includes some 120,000 clones, 70% to 80% detected once. These data are taken from a study of cytomegalovirus exposure and HLA in healthy donors. General study points: In an earlier analysis, about 87% or about 30%: the productive usage of most TCR beta V segments. Generally TCR sequences proved uncommon, though certain public TCRs appeared in numerous donors.

Germline CDR1 is MDHEN and CDR2 is SYDVKM. Trimming cost V 5 bases and J 3 bases; bases outside gene matches: 7. CDR3 size: 15 residues. Sequencing used PBMCs. The V and J genes are TRBV28 and TRBJ1-3; TRBD1 matches 7 bases. The TCR was taken from a middle-aged man in good health and CMV-seronegative. The CDR3, as DNA: TGTGCCAGCAGTCCACCGACAGGGAGTGGAAACACCATATATTTT. As protein: CASSPPTGSGNTIYF.